This T cell receptor (beta chain) comes out of a study of response to subunit inactivated influenza vaccine. Whole-study findings and limits: The authors offered the suggestion that each seasonal influenza vaccination recruits few new T cells.

Germline values: CDR1 MNHNS, CDR2 SASEGT. The CDR3 is made up of 14 amino acids. This clonotype was seen more than once but under ten times. Its antigen remains unidentified. A read error may account for a junction end that differs from germline. MiXCR, run by TCRdb on the RT-PCR reads, gives a single entry per CDR3 protein. The table has around 580,000 distinct CDR3 sequences, about 10% seen once. V is TRBV6-1 and J is TRBJ2-7, with TRBD2 matching over 10 bases. This TCR was recovered from a man between 45 and 60 years old who received an inactivated influenza vaccine. The sequences come from PBMCs from blood, collected on the day of vaccination. In nucleotides, the CDR3 is TGTGCCAGCAGTAAAGCGGGAGGGACCTACGAGCAGTACTTC. Its translation: CASSKAGGTYEQYF.